The 3 T cell receptor beta chains listed next were all sequenced from one sample in a study of response to subunit inactivated influenza vaccine. TCRdb re-called the RT-PCR reads with MiXCR, one entry per CDR3 protein. The sample lists hundreds of thousands of distinct CDR3 sequences; approximately 14% were seen once. The source was PBMCs from blood, collected 11 to 12 days after vaccination. The receptors stem from a man between 50 and 59 years old who received an inactivated influenza vaccine.

This clonotype has a handful of counts. This chain connects TRBV9 to TRBJ2-6; D possibly corresponds to TRBD2 (5 bases). Germline lookup yields CDR1 SGDLS and CDR2 YYNGEE. This CDR3 is 18 amino acids long. The ends were cut back, 0 bases at V and 0 bases at J, with 13 bases in the middle. The CDR3 is CASSVERGRISGANVLTF. The CDR3 DNA follows: TGTGCCAGCAGCGTAGAACGGGGAAGGATCTCTGGGGCCAACGTCCTGACTTTC. Full variable domain (rest looked up from reference TRBV9 and TRBJ2-6): DSGVTQTPKHLITATGQRVTLRCSPRSGDLSVYWYQQSLDQGLQFLIQYYNGEERAKGNILERFSAQQFPDLHSELNLSSLELGDSALYFCASSVERGRISGANVLTFGAGSRLTVL.

V usage is TRBV19 and J usage is TRBJ1-6; D not resolved. The CDR3 has 13 residues. Germline lookup yields CDR1 LNHDA and CDR2 SQIVND (reference sequence). Trimming stripped 3 bases from V and 10 bases from J, with 10 bases between. The DNA for the CDR3 is TGTGCCAGTAGTATTGAAAGCCAGTCACCCCTCCACTTT. Its protein is CASSIESQSPLHF. Full variable domain (rest looked up from reference TRBV19 and TRBJ1-6): DGGITQSPKYLFRKEGQNVTLSCEQNLNHDAMYWYRQDPGQGLRLIYYSQIVNDFQKGDIAEGYSVSREKKESFPLTVTSAQKNPTAFYLCASSIESQSPLHFGNGTRLTVT.

This clonotype occurred a few times. The chain employs TRBV7-7 and TRBJ1-4, with D maybe TRBD1 (6 bases). There are 15 residues in the CDR3. Trimming left V 6 bases short and J 8 bases short, with 19 bases between. CDR1 and CDR2 from the germline V gene are SSHAT and FNYEAQ (reference sequence). CDR3 DNA sequence: TGTGCCAGCAGGCCAAATCGGGGGGGCAGGGAAAAACTGTTTTTT. Its translation: CASRPNRGGREKLFF. Combining the CDR3 with reference TRBV7-7 and TRBJ1-4 gives the whole variable domain GAGVSQSPRYKVTKRGQDVTLRCDPISSHATLYWYQQALGQGPEFLTYFNYEAQPDKSGLPSDRFSAERPEGSISTLTIQRTEQRDSAMYRCASRPNRGGREKLFFGSGTQLSVL.